The clone carrying this T cell receptor beta chain showed up just a few times. Its target is unknown. V was shortened by 2 bases and J by 4 bases, with 18 bases between the two germline ends. Looked up from germline, CDR1 is SGHNT and CDR2 is YYREEE (reference sequence). CDR3 size: 16 residues. One entry per CDR3 protein, called by TCRdb with MiXCR from the reads. The sample lists 150,000 to 200,000 distinct CDR3 sequences, 7.5% to 10% seen once, with about 4.2% in the top ten. The data were taken from a study of T cell repertoires in cytomegalovirus infection. Study overall: Both a matching HLA type and CMV infection were indicated by public TCR beta signatures.

General study findings and limits: The cumulative frequency of public TCR beta families identified carriers of CMV plus the relevant HLA. HLA-C-restricted, CMV-specific TCR beta clonotypes were dominant ex vivo.

This sequence originates from a human donor in good health (CMV status not recorded). Some clones in this sample may be carry-over from other donors' samples. Sequenced input: PBMCs. The chain links TRBV5-4 to TRBJ1-1; D is perhaps TRBD1 (6 bases). The CDR3 loop reads CASSLRTVGWSTEAFF. CDR3 coding DNA: TGTGCCAGCAGCTTAAGGACAGTTGGTTGGAGCACTGAAGCTTTCTTT. Filled out from reference TRBV5-4 and TRBJ1-1, the complete variable domain reads ETGVTQSPTHLIKTRGQQVTLRCSSQSGHNTVSWYQQALGQGPQFIFQYYREEENGRGNFPPRFSGLQFPNYSSELNVNALELDDSALYLCASSLRTVGWSTEAFFGQGTRLTVV.